This T cell receptor beta chain was obtained from a study of T cells in Graves' hyperthyroidism and ophthalmopathy. As for the study in general: Peripheral blood was taken when the disease was first diagnosed, before any treatment began.

These patients, aged 18 to 65, had recently diagnosed hyperthyroidism lasting under 2 months. Exclusion of patients followed from uncontrolled infection, other autoimmune disease, pregnancy or lactation. Trimming removed 3 bases from V and 5 bases from J, with 7 bases in between. Germline V gene lookup returns CDR1 DFQATT and CDR2 SNEGSKA (reference sequence). The CDR3 loop spans 11 amino acids. The study's findings and limits: Most expanded thyroid clonotypes above 0.001 recurred in blood.

This clonotype was counted at least ten times. No antigen is known for it. TCR beta CDR3 regions were amplified from RNA. A set of HTBI primers served as the primers for a first-round RT-PCR of the TCR CDR3. TCRdb passed the multiplex PCR reads through MiXCR, listing each CDR3 protein once. This table holds about 560,000 distinct CDR3 sequences, over 15% found once. Sequencing input: blood. The TCR originated in a woman between 18 and 29 years old with Graves' hyperthyroidism. The chain recombines TRBV20-1 with TRBJ1-2; no clear D. CDR3 in amino acids: CSASPGYGYTF. The CDR3 nucleotides read TGCAGTGCTAGTCCGGGGTATGGCTACACCTTC.